This record covers a single T cell receptor (beta chain). It was with unique molecular identifiers that the TCRbeta library was prepared. MiXCR was run by TCRdb on the PCR reads, yielding one entry per CDR3 protein. The repertoire holds roughly 300,000 distinct CDR3 sequences, roughly 9.5% seen once, with over 9.5% in the top ten. The data stem from a study of T-cell reconstitution after alpha-beta-depleted transplantation in children. From germline, CDR1 is SNHLY and CDR2 FYNNEI. Trimming shortened V by 1 base and J by 2 bases, and 3 bases separated the two germline ends. The CDR3 covers 12 residues.

Sequences were derived from PBMCs from the stem cell graft donor, sampled from the stem cell graft. This receptor was obtained from a human donor who donated a stem cell graft to a child with SCID. This chain connects TRBV2 to TRBJ2-7; D is unresolved. The CDR3 DNA sequence: TGTGCCAGCAGTGAAGATCCCTACGAGCAGTACTTC. Its translation: CASSEDPYEQYF. Full variable domain (outside the CDR3, taken from reference TRBV2 and TRBJ2-7): EPEVTQTPSHQVTQMGQEVILRCVPISNHLYFYWYRQILGQKVEFLVSFYNNEISEKSEIFDDQFSVERPDGSNFTLKIRSTKLEDSAMYFCASSEDPYEQYFGPGTRLTVT.